The 11 T cell receptor beta chains below all came from one sample that was sequenced in a study of T cell responses to AZD1222 COVID-19 vaccine. TCRdb's copy holds only in-frame clones and misses some; the assay was immunoSEQ multiplex PCR. The top ten clones hold 4.2% of a sample with roughly 120,000 clones, approximately 88% of them seen once. The sequencing used peripheral blood, collected on day 0 of AZD1222 vaccination. The receptors stem from an adult in good health.

The rearrangement uses TRBV28 and TRBJ2-1; D might be TRBD2 (5 bases). Germline V CDR1 and CDR2: MDHEN, SYDVKM. The CDR3 covers 14 residues. With 7 bases removed from V and 7 bases from J, the gap between germline ends came to 17 bases. The CDR3 is CASTRASLGNEQFF. CDR3 DNA sequence: TGTGCCAGCACGAGGGCTTCCCTTGGGAATGAGCAGTTCTTC.

V is TRBV30 and J is TRBJ1-5, with 12 bases lining up with TRBD1. The CDR3 consists of 14 residues. J was trimmed by 5 bases and V by 3 bases; bases with no gene match: 2. Germline lookup yields CDR1 GTSNPN and CDR2 SVGIG (reference sequence). CDR3 sequence: CAWRGTGGYQPQHF. CDR3 coding DNA: TGTGCCTGGAGGGGGACAGGGGGCTATCAGCCCCAGCATTTT.

J is TRBJ1-1 and V is TRBV4-2; D possibly corresponds to TRBD1 (6 bases). V was cut by 11 bases and J by 0 bases, with 16 bases left in between. Germline assignment: CDR1 LGHNA and CDR2 YNFKEQ. The CDR3 loop spans 14 amino acids. The CDR3 DNA sequence: TGTGCCCCCTTCCAGGGGTCCCTGAACACTGAAGCTTTCTTT. This encodes CAPFQGSLNTEAFF.

This CDR3 is CASKRWGFDEQYF. Here the CDR3 DNA reads TGTGCCAGCAAACGATGGGGGTTCGACGAGCAGTACTTC. V and J are TRBV7-2 and TRBJ2-7; D tentatively fits TRBD1 or TRBD2 (5 bases each). The ends were cut back, 7 bases at V and 5 bases at J, with 15 bases in the middle. The CDR3 contains 13 residues. Per germline, CDR1 SGHTA and CDR2 FQGNSA.

The V and J genes are TRBV15 and TRBJ1-2; 9 nucleotides line up with TRBD1. Germline lookup yields CDR1 LNHNV and CDR2 YYDKDF (reference sequence). The CDR3 contains 16 residues. J was trimmed by 3 bases and V by 2 bases; bases with no gene match: 7. CDR3 sequence: CATSRQTDRGYYGYTF. CDR3 coding DNA: TGTGCCACCAGCAGACAAACGGACAGGGGCTACTATGGCTACACCTTC.

The V gene is TRBV2, the J gene TRBJ1-6; 9 nucleotides agree with TRBD1. Trimming took 6 bases from V and 6 from J; bases not matched to a gene: 0. Germline V gene sequence: CDR1 SNHLY, CDR2 FYNNEI. There are 13 residues in the CDR3. The CDR3 sequence is CASRGQGNSPLHF. The CDR3 DNA follows: TGTGCCAGCAGGGGACAGGGTAATTCACCCCTCCACTTT.

V usage is TRBV18 and J usage is TRBJ1-5, with 9 bases identical to TRBD1. Germline V CDR1 and CDR2: KGHSH, LQKENI. The V segment lost 2 bases and the J segment 6 bases; nucleotides outside the gene matches: 2. The CDR3 extends over 14 amino acids. CDR3 region: CASSPGTGSQPQHF. The CDR3 DNA reads as TGTGCCAGCTCACCAGGGACAGGGAGTCAGCCCCAGCATTTT.

This rearrangement joins TRBV6-5 to TRBJ2-7; D is tentatively TRBD1 or TRBD2 (5 bases each). V lost 1 base to trimming and J lost 2 bases, with 9 bases between them. Germline lookup yields CDR1 MNHEY and CDR2 SVGAGI. The CDR3 has 14 amino acids. The CDR3 sequence is CASSYWDGTYEQYF. CDR3 DNA: TGTGCCAGCAGTTACTGGGACGGAACCTACGAGCAGTACTTC.

This clone was observed a single time. In DNA form, the CDR3 reads TGTGCCAGACTCCCGGGACAGGGATTTGGAGCCGGCTACACCTTC. Amino acids: CARLPGQGFGAGYTF. The chain uses TRBV2 and TRBJ1-2, with 9 bases fitting TRBD1. Germline V gene data show CDR1 as SNHLY and CDR2 as FYNNEI. Trimming cost V 9 bases and J 8 bases; bases outside gene matches: 16. CDR3 size: 15 residues.

The chain uses TRBV11-2 and TRBJ1-2; unclear D gene. Germline CDR1 reads SGHAT; CDR2 reads FQNNGV. Trimming took 4 bases from V and 0 from J, leaving 6 bases between them. The CDR3 is 13 residues long. This chain's CDR3 is CASSWLSNYGYTF. CDR3 sequence (DNA): TGTGCCAGCAGCTGGCTCTCTAACTATGGCTACACCTTC.

J is TRBJ1-4 and V is TRBV6-5; D not certain. Germline V gives CDR1 MNHEY, CDR2 SVGAGI. The CDR3 spans 15 residues. Trimming removed 7 bases at V and 0 bases at J, with 12 bases between. DNA of the CDR3: TGTGCCAGCAAGTTGAGGGCCCCAACTAATGAAAAACTGTTTTTT. It is translated as CASKLRAPTNEKLFF.